This T cell receptor (beta chain) is from a study of response to subunit inactivated influenza vaccine. Study-level points and caveats: Researchers suggested that each seasonal influenza vaccination recruits few new T cells.

A word on this clonotype: Its antigen is undetermined.

TCRdb itself ran the RT-PCR reads through MiXCR, one entry per CDR3 protein. The sample holds roughly 650,000 distinct CDR3 sequences; about 15% are singletons and the top ten take about 7.4%. Germline V lookup: CDR1 ENHRY, CDR2 SYGVKD. The junction had 8 bases not matched to a gene; V was cut back by 7 bases and J by 3 bases. This CDR3 comprises 15 residues. V is TRBV10-3 and J is TRBJ2-5; TRBD2 matches at 10 bases. The TCR was taken from a man in his fifties or sixties who received an inactivated influenza vaccine. Sequenced here: PBMCs from blood, sampled 14 to 15 days before vaccination. The CDR3 region is CAITEGGTSEETQYF. Here the CDR3 DNA reads TGTGCCATCACCGAGGGGGGGACTAGCGAAGAGACCCAGTACTTC.